The entry that follows covers one TCR beta chain sequence. The sample is drawn from a study of blood T cell repertoires in COVID-19. The overall study: Sites across the United States, Italy and Spain contributed samples from acute and convalescent COVID-19. The cDNA or gDNA used as material had been derived from T cells, B-cell-depleted T cells, or PBMCs.

In the original workflow: Scientists estimated how many nucleated cells there were by amplifying reference gene primers. The assay was immunoSEQ multiplex PCR, and TCRdb's table has in-frame clones only and misses some. V, J and clone size are those of that table, while D and trimming were read from the DNA. The sample lists fewer than 350,000 clones; approximately 85% were seen once. The CDR3 contains 15 residues. V was shortened by 3 bases and J by 9 bases, with 15 bases between the two germline ends. Looked up from germline, CDR1 is MRHNA and CDR2 is SNTAGT. The V and J genes are TRBV6-4 and TRBJ1-6, with D maybe TRBD1 (5 bases). The sequenced material came from peripheral blood. The sequence was collected from a human donor in a cohort sampled during active COVID-19. In DNA, the CDR3 is TGTGCCAGCAGTGAAGTCGGGGGTTTGGGTTCACCCCTCCACTTT. Its translation is CASSEVGGLGSPLHF.